This T cell receptor (beta chain) was documented in a study of T cells in women clearing cervical HPV infection. All participants had a single incident cervical HPV16 infection, and prevalent HPV16 infections were excluded. A word on this clone: The read terminates 3 residues before the CDR3 end, so the remaining end is supplied by the germline J gene.

The data were produced by immunoSEQ multiplex PCR, yet TCRdb's version contains in-frame clones alone and is incomplete. The sample table includes about 24,000 clones. This CDR3 region has 14 residues. V was trimmed by 5 bases and J by 4 bases, leaving 13 bases between them. From germline, CDR1 is SGHTA and CDR2 FQGTGA. The clonotype comes from a woman between 18 and 70 years old with a cervical HPV16 infection that either progressed to CIN3+ or cleared (not recorded which). The chain links TRBV7-3 to TRBJ2-3; perhaps D is TRBD1 or TRBD2 (6 bases each). The specimen was blood buffy coat. CDR3 loop: CASSPQGRSDTQYF. CDR3 DNA (partial): TGTGCCAGCAGCCCCCAGGGGAGGTCAGATACG.